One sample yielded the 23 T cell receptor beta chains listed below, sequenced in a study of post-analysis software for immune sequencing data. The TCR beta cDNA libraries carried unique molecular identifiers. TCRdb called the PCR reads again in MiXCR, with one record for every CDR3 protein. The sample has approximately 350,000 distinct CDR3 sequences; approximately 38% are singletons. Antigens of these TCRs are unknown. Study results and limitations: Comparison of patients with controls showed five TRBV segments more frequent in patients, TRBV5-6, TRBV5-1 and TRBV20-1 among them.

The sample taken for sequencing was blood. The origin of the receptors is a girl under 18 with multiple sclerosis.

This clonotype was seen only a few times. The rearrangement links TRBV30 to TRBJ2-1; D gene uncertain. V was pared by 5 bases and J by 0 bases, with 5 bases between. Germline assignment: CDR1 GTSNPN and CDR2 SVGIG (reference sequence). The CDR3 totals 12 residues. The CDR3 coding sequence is TGTGCCTGGGGCGGCTCCTACAATGAGCAGTTCTTC. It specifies CAWGGSYNEQFF.

The CDR3 DNA sequence: TGTGCCAGCAGTTCCCACTATCAGGGTGATGGCACTGAAGCTTTCTTT. Protein sequence: CASSSHYQGDGTEAFF. This sequence joins TRBV28 and TRBJ1-1, with a possible D match to TRBD1 (5 bases). V was cut by 4 bases and J by 4 bases, with 19 bases left in between. The length of the CDR3 is 16 residues. Germline lookup yields CDR1 MDHEN and CDR2 SYDVKM.

The CDR3 sequence: CASSHRIRDRGPNGSPLHF. The CDR3 DNA sequence: TGTGCCAGCAGCCATCGAATCCGGGACAGGGGGCCAAATGGGTCACCCCTCCACTTT. The chain employs TRBV4-2 and TRBJ1-6; 12 positions match TRBD1. The CDR3 totals 19 residues. Germline CDR1 is LGHNA and CDR2 is YNFKEQ. After removal of 3 bases from V and 10 bases from J, the junction contained 16 bases not matched to a gene.

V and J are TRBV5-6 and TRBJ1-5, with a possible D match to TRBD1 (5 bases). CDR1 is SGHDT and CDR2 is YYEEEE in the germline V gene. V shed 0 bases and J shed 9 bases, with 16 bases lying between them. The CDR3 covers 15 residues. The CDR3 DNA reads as TGTGCCAGCAGCTTGGTGGGGGGTTCGGATCGGCCCCAGCATTTT. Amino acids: CASSLVGGSDRPQHF.

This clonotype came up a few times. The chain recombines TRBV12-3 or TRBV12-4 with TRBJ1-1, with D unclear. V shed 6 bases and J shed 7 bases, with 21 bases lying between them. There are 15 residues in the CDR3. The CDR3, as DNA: TGTGCCAGCAGACACTACGACCCCTTAATGGTTGAAGCTTTCTTT. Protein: CASRHYDPLMVEAFF.

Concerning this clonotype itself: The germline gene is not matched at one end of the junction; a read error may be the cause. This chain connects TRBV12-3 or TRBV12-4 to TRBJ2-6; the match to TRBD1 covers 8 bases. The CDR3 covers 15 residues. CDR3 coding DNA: TGTGCCAGCAGTCAGGGGGCAGCTGGGGCCAACGTCCGGACTTTC. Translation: CASSQGAAGANVRTF.

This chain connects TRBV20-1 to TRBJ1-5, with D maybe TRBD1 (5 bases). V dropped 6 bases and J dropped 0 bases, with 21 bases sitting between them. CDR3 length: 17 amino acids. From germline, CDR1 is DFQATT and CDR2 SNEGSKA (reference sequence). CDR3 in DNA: TGCAGTGCCCGGGACCGCCCCTGGGGGTATAGCAATCAGCCCCAGCATTTT. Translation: CSARDRPWGYSNQPQHF.

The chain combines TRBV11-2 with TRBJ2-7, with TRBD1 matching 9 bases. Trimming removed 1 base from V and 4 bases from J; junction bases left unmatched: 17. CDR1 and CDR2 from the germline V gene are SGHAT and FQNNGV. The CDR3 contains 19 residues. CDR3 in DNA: TGTGCCAGCAGCTTAGCATTGTCCATCCTGTCGGGACAGGGATACGAGCAGTACTTC. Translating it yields CASSLALSILSGQGYEQYF.

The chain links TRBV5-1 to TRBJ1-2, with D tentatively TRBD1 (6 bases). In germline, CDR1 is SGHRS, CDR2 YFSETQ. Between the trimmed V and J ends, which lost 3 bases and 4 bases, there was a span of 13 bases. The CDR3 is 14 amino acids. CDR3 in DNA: TGCGCCAGCAGCTGGGGCAGGGGAGGCTATGGCTACACCTTC. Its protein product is CASSWGRGGYGYTF.

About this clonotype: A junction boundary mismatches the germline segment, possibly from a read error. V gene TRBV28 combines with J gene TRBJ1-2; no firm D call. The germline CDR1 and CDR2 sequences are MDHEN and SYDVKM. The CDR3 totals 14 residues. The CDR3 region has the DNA TGTGCCGGCAGTTTAGGGCCCCCTCGGCAGGTCGACACCTTC. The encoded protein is CAGSLGPPRQVDTF.

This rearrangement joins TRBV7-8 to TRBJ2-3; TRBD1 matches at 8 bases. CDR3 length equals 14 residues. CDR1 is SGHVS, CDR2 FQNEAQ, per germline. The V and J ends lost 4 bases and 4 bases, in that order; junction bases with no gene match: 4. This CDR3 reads CASSSSGGPDTQYF. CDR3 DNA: TGTGCCAGCAGCTCTTCAGGGGGCCCAGATACGCAGTATTTT. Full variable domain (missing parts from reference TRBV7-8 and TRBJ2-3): GAGVSQSPRYKVAKRGQDVALRCDPISGHVSLFWYQQALGQGPEFLTYFQNEAQLDKSGLPSDRFFAERPEGSVSTLKIQRTQQEDSAVYLCASSSSGGPDTQYFGPGTRLTVL.

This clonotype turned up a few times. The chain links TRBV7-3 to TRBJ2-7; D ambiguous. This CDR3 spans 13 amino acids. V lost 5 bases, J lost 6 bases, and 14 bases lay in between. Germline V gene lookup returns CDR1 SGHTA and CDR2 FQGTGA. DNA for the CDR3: TGTGCCAGCAGCGACCGGGTTCGAGGCGAGCAGTACTTC. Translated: CASSDRVRGEQYF.

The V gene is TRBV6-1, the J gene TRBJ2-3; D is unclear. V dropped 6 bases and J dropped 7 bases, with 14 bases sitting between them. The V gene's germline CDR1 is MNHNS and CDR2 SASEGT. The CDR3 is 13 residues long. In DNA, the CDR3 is TGTGCCAGCAGGCCTCTCCAGTGGAATACGCAGTATTTT. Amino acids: CASRPLQWNTQYF.

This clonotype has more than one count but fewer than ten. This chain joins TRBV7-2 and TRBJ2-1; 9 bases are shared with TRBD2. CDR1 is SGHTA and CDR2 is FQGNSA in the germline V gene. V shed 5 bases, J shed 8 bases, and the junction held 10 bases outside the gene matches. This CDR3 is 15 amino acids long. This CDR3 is CASSAAAGGGYEQFF. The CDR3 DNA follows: TGTGCCAGCAGCGCCGCAGCGGGGGGTGGGTATGAGCAGTTCTTC.

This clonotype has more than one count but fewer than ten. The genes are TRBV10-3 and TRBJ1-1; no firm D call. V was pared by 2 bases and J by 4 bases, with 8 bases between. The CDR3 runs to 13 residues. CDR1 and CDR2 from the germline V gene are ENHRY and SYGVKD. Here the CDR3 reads CAISELEGTEAFF. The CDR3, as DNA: TGTGCCATCAGTGAGCTCGAGGGCACTGAAGCTTTCTTT.

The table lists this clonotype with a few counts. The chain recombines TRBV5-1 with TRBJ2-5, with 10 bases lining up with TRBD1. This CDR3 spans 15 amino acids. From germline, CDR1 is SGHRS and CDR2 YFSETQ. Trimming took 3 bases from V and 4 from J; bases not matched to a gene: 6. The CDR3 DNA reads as TGCGCCAGCAGCTCCGGACAGGGGGTGAGAGAGACCCAGTACTTC. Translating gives CASSSGQGVRETQYF.

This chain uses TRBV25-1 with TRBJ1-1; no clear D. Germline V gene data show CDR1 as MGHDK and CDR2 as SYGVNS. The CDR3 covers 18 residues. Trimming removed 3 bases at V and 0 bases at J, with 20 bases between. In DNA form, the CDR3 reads TGTGCCAGCAGTGATTATGGGTTTATAACAGAAATGAACACTGAAGCTTTCTTT. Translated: CASSDYGFITEMNTEAFF. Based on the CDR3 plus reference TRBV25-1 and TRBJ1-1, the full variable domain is EADIYQTPRYLVIGTGKKITLECSQTMGHDKMYWYQQDPGMELHLIHYSYGVNSTEKGDLSSESTVSRIRTEHFPLTLESARPSHTSQYLCASSDYGFITEMNTEAFFGQGTRLTVV.

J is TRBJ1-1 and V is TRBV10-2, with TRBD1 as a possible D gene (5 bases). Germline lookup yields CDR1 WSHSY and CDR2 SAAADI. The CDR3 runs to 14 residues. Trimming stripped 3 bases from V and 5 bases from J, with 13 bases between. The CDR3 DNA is TGCGCCAGCAGTGATGAGCAGGGAGAAACTGAAGCTTTCTTT. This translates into CASSDEQGETEAFF.

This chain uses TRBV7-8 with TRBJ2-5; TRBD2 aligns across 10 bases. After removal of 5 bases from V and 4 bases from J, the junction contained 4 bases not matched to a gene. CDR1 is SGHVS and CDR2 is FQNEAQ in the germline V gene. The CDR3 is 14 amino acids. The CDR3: CASSTGTSVETQYF. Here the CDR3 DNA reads TGTGCCAGCAGCACCGGGACTAGCGTAGAGACCCAGTACTTC.

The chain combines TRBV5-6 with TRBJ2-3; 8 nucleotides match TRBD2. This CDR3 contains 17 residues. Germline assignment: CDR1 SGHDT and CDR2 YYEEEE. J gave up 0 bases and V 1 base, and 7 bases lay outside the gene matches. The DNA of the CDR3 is TGTGCCAGCAGCTTGAAACGGGGGGGCCCTAGCACAGATACGCAGTATTTT. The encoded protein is CASSLKRGGPSTDTQYF.

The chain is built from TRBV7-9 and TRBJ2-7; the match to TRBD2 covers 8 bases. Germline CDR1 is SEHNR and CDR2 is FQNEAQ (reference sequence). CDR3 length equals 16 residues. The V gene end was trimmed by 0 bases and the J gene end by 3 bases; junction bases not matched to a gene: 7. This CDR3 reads CASSLATIAGSYEQYF. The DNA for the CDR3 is TGTGCCAGCAGCTTAGCGACAATAGCGGGGAGCTACGAGCAGTACTTC.

In DNA, the CDR3 is TGTGCCAGCAGTCAGAATAACTATGGCTACACCTTC. Encoded protein: CASSQNNYGYTF. The chain couples TRBV12-3 or TRBV12-4 to TRBJ1-2; D unresolved. This CDR3 spans 12 amino acids. The V and J ends lost 5 bases and 1 base respectively, with 5 bases between them.

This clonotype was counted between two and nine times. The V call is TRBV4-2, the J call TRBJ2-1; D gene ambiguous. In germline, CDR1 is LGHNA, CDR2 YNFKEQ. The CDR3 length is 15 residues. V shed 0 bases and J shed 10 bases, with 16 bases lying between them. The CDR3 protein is CASSQDITTPGEQFF. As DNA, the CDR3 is TGTGCCAGCAGCCAAGATATTACCACCCCAGGCGAGCAGTTCTTC.